This TCR beta chain was sequenced during a study of blood T cell repertoires in COVID-19. At the level of the study: Collection of acute and convalescent COVID-19 samples took place in the United States, Italy and Spain. Sources were T cells, B-cell-depleted T cells, or PBMCs; the material itself was cDNA or gDNA.

Concerning this clone itself: Other DNA variants within this sample encode the same CDR3.

The cohort comprised adults aged 18 to 89 years residing in approximately 22 US areas. Cohort 3 donors counted as recovered after two negative PCRs, clearance, or resolved symptoms. Some clones are missing from TCRdb's copy, which holds only in-frame ones; the method was immunoSEQ multiplex PCR. The data show over 250,000 clones, with roughly 88% seen just once and just under 1% held by the top ten. V lost 0 bases, J lost 6 bases, and 6 bases lay in between. The germline gives CDR1 SGHDN, CDR2 FVKESK. CDR3 length: 13 amino acids. The chain is built from TRBV14 and TRBJ1-5; D remains unclear. The receptor's source is a woman aged 25-40 years who had recovered from COVID-19. The sample comprised PBMCs or T cells enriched from blood (not recorded which). Here the CDR3 reads CASSQDRGQPQHF. For the CDR3, the DNA is TGTGCCAGCAGCCAAGATCGGGGTCAGCCCCAGCATTTT.